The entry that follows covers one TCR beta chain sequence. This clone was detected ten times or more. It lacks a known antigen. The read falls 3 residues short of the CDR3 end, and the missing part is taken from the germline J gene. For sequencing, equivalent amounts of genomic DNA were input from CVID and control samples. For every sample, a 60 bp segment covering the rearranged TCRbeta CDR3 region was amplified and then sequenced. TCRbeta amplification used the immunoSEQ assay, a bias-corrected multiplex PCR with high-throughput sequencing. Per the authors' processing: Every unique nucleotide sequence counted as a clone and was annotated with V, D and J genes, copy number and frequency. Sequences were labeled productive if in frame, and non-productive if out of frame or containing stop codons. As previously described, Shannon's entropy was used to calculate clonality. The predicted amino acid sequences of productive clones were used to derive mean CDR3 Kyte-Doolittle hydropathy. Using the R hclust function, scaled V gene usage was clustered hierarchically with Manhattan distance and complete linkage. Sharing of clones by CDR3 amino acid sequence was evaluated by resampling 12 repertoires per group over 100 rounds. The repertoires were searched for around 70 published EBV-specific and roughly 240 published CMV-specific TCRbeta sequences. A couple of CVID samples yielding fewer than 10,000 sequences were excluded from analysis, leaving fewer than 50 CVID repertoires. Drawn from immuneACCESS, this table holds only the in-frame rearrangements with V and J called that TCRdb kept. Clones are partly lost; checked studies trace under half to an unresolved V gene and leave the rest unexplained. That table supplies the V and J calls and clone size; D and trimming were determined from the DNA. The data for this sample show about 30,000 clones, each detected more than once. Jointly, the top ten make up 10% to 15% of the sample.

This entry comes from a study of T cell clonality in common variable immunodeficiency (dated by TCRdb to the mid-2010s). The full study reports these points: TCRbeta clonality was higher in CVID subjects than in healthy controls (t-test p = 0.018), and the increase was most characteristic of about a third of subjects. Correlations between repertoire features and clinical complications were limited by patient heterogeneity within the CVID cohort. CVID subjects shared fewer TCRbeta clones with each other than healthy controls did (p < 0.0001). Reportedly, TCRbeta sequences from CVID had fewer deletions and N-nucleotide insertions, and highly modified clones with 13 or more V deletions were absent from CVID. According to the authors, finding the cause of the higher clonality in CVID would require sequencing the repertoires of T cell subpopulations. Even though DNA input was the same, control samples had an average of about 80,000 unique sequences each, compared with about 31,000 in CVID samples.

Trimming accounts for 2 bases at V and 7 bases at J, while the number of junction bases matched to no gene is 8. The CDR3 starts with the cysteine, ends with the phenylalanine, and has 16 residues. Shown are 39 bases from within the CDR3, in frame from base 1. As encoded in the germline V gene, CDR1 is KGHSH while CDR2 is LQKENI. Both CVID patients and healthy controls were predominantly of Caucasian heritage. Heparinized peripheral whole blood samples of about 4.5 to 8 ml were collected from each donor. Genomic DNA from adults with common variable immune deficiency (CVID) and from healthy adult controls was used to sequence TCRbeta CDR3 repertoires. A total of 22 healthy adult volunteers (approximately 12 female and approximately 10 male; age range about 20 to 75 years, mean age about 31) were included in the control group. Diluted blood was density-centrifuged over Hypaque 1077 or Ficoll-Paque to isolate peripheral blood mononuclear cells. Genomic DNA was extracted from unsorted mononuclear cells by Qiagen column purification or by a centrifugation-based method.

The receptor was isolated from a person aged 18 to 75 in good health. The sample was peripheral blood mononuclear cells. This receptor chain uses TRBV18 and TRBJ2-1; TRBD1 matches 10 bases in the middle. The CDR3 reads CASSPGDRGRYNEQFF. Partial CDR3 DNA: TGTGCCAGCTCACCAGGAGACAGGGGGCGTTATAATGAG.